This TCR beta chain derives from a study of shared clonotypes between healthy human individuals. Profiling relied on immunoSEQ multiplex PCR, and the TCRdb table lists in-frame clones only, not all of them. The table records around 1.6 million clones, 95% to 99% of them present only once. This CDR3 has 17 amino acids. Germline-derived CDR1 and CDR2 are SGHRS and YFSETQ. V was shortened by 0 bases and J by 1 base, with 17 bases between the two germline ends. The sequence was obtained from a man under 40 in good health. The rearrangement uses TRBV5-1 and TRBJ2-7; perhaps TRBD2 as D (7 bases). The sequenced material came from naive CD4+ T cells sorted from blood. Subset in this sample: CD45RA+ positively selected. The CDR3: CASSLVGGGRASYEQYF. The CDR3 region has the DNA TGCGCCAGCAGCTTGGTGGGAGGGGGTAGGGCTTCCTACGAGCAGTACTTC.